These T cell receptor beta chains were read from a single sample in a study of identifying expanded T cells in peripheral blood. Assay: immunoSEQ multiplex PCR; the TCRdb copy retains only in-frame clones and omits some. The sample shows 100,000 or so clones, more than 85% of them seen only once. The sample comprised blood. These receptor sequences come from a person aged 18 to 70 in good health. CDR3s include the opening cysteine and the closing phenylalanine or tryptophan. D genes are given only for firm matches. The size entry is marked missing in some rows and otherwise reads once, few, many or a size class.

V,size,D,J,length,CDR3,DNA
TRBV7-9,.,.,TRBJ2-1,12,CASSLGVWEQFF,TGTGCCAGCAGCTTAGGGGTCTGGGAGCAGTTCTTC
TRBV18,.,TRBD2,TRBJ2-5,15,CASSPLAGGLETQYF,TGTGCCAGCTCACCACTCGCGGGGGGGCTGGAGACCCAGTACTTC
TRBV7-9,.,.,TRBJ2-3,14,CASSLVLRTDTQYF,TGTGCCAGCAGCTTAGTACTTAGAACAGATACGCAGTATTTT
TRBV5-1,.,.,TRBJ2-7,15,CASSPSPSVSGEQYF,TGTGCCAGCAGCCCATCGCCGTCTGTTTCGGGCGAGCAGTACTTC
TRBV5-1,.,.,TRBJ2-7,16,CASSPRPIDSYYEQYF,TGCGCCAGCAGCCCCCGCCCCATAGATTCGTACTACGAGCAGTACTTC
TRBV5-6,.,.,TRBJ1-5,18,CASSAQGIRYGGNQPQHF,TGTGCCAGCAGCGCGCAGGGTATTAGGTATGGTGGCAATCAGCCCCAGCATTTT
TRBV9,once,.,TRBJ1-4,15,CASSATDGVDEKLFF,TGTGCCAGCAGCGCAACGGACGGGGTGGATGAAAAACTGTTTTTT
TRBV4-1,.,TRBD1,TRBJ1-2,18,CASSLYGTGDSTIDGYTF,TGCGCCAGCAGCCTTTACGGGACAGGGGATTCTACTATCGATGGCTACACCTTC
TRBV2,.,TRBD2,TRBJ2-7,16,CASSEGLAGGIYEQYF,TGTGCCAGCAGTGAGGGACTAGCGGGGGGCATCTACGAGCAGTACTTC
TRBV10-3,.,TRBD1,TRBJ1-2,13,CAISDPDRDGYTF,TGTGCCATCAGTGACCCGGACAGGGATGGCTACACCTTC
TRBV11-3,.,.,TRBJ2-2,18,CASSLSPRSTSSTGELFF,TGTGCCAGCAGCTTAAGCCCTCGGTCCACTTCTTCCACCGGGGAGCTGTTTTTT
TRBV7-2,.,.,TRBJ2-2,15,CASSLVRSNTGELFF,TGTGCCAGCAGCTTGGTGCGGTCAAACACCGGGGAGCTGTTTTTT
TRBV9,.,.,TRBJ2-3,15,CASSVGRGPLDTQYF,TGTGCCAGCAGCGTAGGTCGGGGCCCCCTAGATACGCAGTATTTT
TRBV7-8,.,.,TRBJ2-6,16,CASSPMAGSGANVLTF,TGTGCCAGCAGCCCTATGGCCGGATCCGGGGCCAACGTCCTGACTTTC
TRBV7-8,.,.,TRBJ1-1,13,CASSLGRNTEAFF,TGTGCCAGCAGCCTTGGACGGAACACTGAAGCTTTCTTT
TRBV2,.,.,TRBJ2-2,18,CASSSDAVFGGYTGELFF,TGTGCCAGCAGTTCAGACGCCGTTTTCGGGGGATACACCGGGGAGCTGTTTTTT